The rows below give T cell receptor beta chains drawn from one sample of a study of human T cells and chemical hapten exposure. MiXCR, run by TCRdb on the RACE reads, gives a single entry per CDR3 protein. This table has tens of thousands of distinct CDR3 sequences, 10% to 15% appearing once. The sequencing here drew on whole blood, taken in connection with sensitization to the hapten diphenylcyclopropenone (DPC). The receptors shown here come from a woman aged 50 to 60 with alopecia areata. Some clones in this sample may be carry-over from other donors' samples. CDR3s leave out the opening cysteine and the closing phenylalanine or tryptophan. Fields, in order: V gene, J gene, CDR3 protein.

TRBV9,TRBJ2-5,ASSVKAGEETQY
TRBV29-1,TRBJ2-1,SVARSLAGVFNEQF
TRBV27,TRBJ2-7,ASSRRGLAGAGSREQY
TRBV29-1,TRBJ2-7,SGSRGGRASEQY
TRBV12-3/TRBV12-4,TRBJ2-7,ASSPIRDSYEQY
TRBV11-2,TRBJ2-7,ASSLRAGTYEQY
TRBV18,TRBJ2-7,ASSLSLLEMSYEQY
TRBV20-1,TRBJ2-7,SAPGTLAPGGGYEQY
TRBV21-1,TRBJ2-2,ASSTREDTGELF
TRBV29-1,TRBJ1-2,SVEGAQGGGYT
TRBV20-1,TRBJ2-7,SASGGQHTYEQY
TRBV20-1,TRBJ1-1,SARSPMGSTEAF
TRBV7-6,TRBJ1-5,ASSLGDRGLYSNQPQH
TRBV29-1,TRBJ2-6,SVGNRDSISGANVLT
TRBV25-1,TRBJ1-5,ASSESGQGNQPQH
TRBV2,TRBJ1-6,ASSEADRNSPLH
TRBV20-1,TRBJ2-1,SASNPAGEGNEQF
TRBV3-1,TRBJ2-4,ASSTPSLAGLDIQY
TRBV20-1,TRBJ2-1,SAELAGMNEQF
TRBV29-1,TRBJ1-1,SVVFGNTEAF
TRBV5-4,TRBJ2-3,ASRLAGVGSTDTQY
TRBV15,TRBJ1-4,ATSRDSRTNEKLF
TRBV7-6,TRBJ1-1,ASSLAEGQGIAEAF
TRBV20-1,TRBJ2-3,SARKASRGSSSTDTQY
TRBV11-2,TRBJ2-1,ASSQRPNPMYGQF
TRBV12-3/TRBV12-4,TRBJ1-2,ASSLSRFYGYT
TRBV5-1,TRBJ2-3,ASSFQGAGTDTQY
TRBV10-2,TRBJ2-1,ASRTGTAYNEQF
TRBV12-3/TRBV12-4,TRBJ1-4,ASSLAGRPKLF
TRBV3-1,TRBJ1-5,ASSRAGTGGNQPQH
TRBV6-2/TRBV6-3,TRBJ2-1,ASMRAQTGVEQF